The sequence of this TCR beta chain was determined in a study of CD8 T cells in ankylosing spondylitis. Each TCR beta library was made by quantitative 5'-RACE that incorporated molecular barcodes. TCRdb re-analysed the 5' RACE reads in MiXCR, keeping a single row per CDR3 protein. This table holds about 150,000 distinct CDR3 sequences, 11% found once. Study results and limitations: A TCR beta motif of under 10 highly homologous variants appeared characteristic of ankylosing spondylitis blood.

CDR1 and CDR2 (germline): SGHAT, FQNNGV. CDR3 length equals 14 residues. With 3 bases removed from V and 5 bases from J, the gap between germline ends came to 13 bases. This clonotype appeared many times. The antigen is unknown. The sequenced sample was blood, either unsorted or a sorted T cell fraction (not recorded which). The origin of this receptor is a female donor with ankylosing spondylitis or in good health (not recorded which). The rearrangement uses TRBV11-2 and TRBJ1-2; D gene uncertain. The CDR3 reads CASSFGDTIYGYTF. In nucleotides, the CDR3 is TGTGCCAGCAGCTTCGGAGACACAATATATGGCTACACCTTC.